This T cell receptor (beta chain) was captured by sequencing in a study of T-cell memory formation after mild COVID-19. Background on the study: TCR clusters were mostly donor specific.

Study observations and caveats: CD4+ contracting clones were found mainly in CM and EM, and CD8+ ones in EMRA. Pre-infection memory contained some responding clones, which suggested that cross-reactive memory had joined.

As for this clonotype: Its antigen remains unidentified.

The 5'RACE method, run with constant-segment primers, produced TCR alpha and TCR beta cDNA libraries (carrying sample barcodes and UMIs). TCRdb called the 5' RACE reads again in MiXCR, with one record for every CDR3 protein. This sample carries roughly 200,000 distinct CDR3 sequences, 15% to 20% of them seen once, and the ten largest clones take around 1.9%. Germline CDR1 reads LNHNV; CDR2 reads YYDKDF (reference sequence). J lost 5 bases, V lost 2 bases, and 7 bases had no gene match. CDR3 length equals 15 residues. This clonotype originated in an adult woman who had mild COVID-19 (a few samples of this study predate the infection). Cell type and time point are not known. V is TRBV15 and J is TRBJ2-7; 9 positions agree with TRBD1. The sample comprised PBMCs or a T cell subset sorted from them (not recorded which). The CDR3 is CATSRRQGGVDEQYF. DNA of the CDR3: TGTGCCACCAGCAGACGACAGGGGGGTGTCGACGAGCAGTACTTC.